This T cell receptor beta chain is drawn from a study of immune characteristics of hereditary and idiopathic chronic pancreatitis. Whole-study results and caveats: Hereditary versus idiopathic pancreatitis showed different Vbeta-Jbeta usage, including TRBV10, TRBV19, TRBV23, TRBV5.

Total pancreatectomy with islet autotransplantation was the source of the chronic pancreatitis pancreas tissue. A remark on this clone: Its antigen is not identified.

From germline, CDR1 is ENHRY and CDR2 SYGVKD. Unmatched junction bases numbered 7, after V lost 0 bases and J lost 6 bases. CDR3 length equals 15 residues. Assay: immunoSEQ multiplex PCR; the TCRdb copy retains only in-frame clones and omits some. The sample comprises about 6,200 clones, roughly 73% of which are singletons, and under 8% rests with the top ten. The sequenced sample consisted of pancreas tissue with hereditary chronic pancreatitis. The genes are TRBV10-3 and TRBJ2-5; 7 positions match TRBD2. The TCR originated in a human donor with chronic pancreatitis. The CDR3 is CAISESGGGGKTQYF. The CDR3 nucleotides read TGTGCCATCAGTGAGTCGGGCGGGGGAGGAAAGACCCAGTACTTC.